The 24 T cell receptor beta chains listed next were all sequenced from one sample in a study of shared clonotypes between healthy human individuals. Method: immunoSEQ multiplex PCR; TCRdb's copy keeps in-frame clones and lacks some. In the table there are about 2.5 million clones, about 90% of which are singletons. The sequenced sample was naive CD4+ T cells from PBMCs. Stated subset: CD45RA+ positively selected. These receptors all come from a man younger than 30 in good health. Some clones in this sample may be carry-over from other donors' samples.

The chain uses TRBV11-1 and TRBJ2-7; 8 positions agree with TRBD2. Germline CDR1 and CDR2: SGHAT and FQDESV (reference sequence). V trimming: 3 bases; J trimming: 1 base; junction bases outside the gene matches: 2. This CDR3 contains 14 residues. The CDR3, as DNA: TGTGCCAGCAGCTTCAGCGGGAGTTCCTACGAGCAGTACTTC. Its protein product is CASSFSGSSYEQYF.

V is TRBV28 and J is TRBJ2-3; D possibly corresponds to TRBD2 (5 bases). Germline values: CDR1 MDHEN, CDR2 SYDVKM. This CDR3 has 14 amino acids. Trimming shortened V by 6 bases and J by 3 bases, and 13 bases separated the two germline ends. The DNA of the CDR3 is TGTGCCAGCAGCTCGGGGTTCTTAACAGATACGCAGTATTTT. As protein: CASSSGFLTDTQYF.

This clone has just a few counts. The rearrangement links TRBV29-1 to TRBJ1-2; 8 bases map to TRBD1. The CDR3 covers 13 residues. CDR1 SQVTM and CDR2 ANQGSEA come from the germline V gene. The junction had 8 bases not matched to a gene; V was cut back by 3 bases and J by 8 bases. CDR3 region: CSVDPGGARGYTF. Written as DNA, the CDR3 is TGCAGCGTTGATCCAGGGGGCGCAAGGGGCTACACCTTC.

The chain joins TRBV6-6 to TRBJ2-1, with a tentative D call TRBD2 (6 bases). CDR1 and CDR2 from the germline V gene are MNHNY and SVGAGI (reference sequence). This CDR3 is built from 13 residues. Between the trimmed V and J ends, which lost 5 bases and 9 bases, there was a span of 14 bases. The chain's CDR3 is CASSPIDGSEQFF. In DNA, the CDR3 is TGTGCCAGCAGTCCGATAGACGGGAGTGAGCAGTTCTTC.

This clone was detected only a few times. In the same sample, other DNA sequences code for this CDR3. The chain employs TRBV5-1 and TRBJ2-3; 7 nucleotides line up with TRBD1. V was clipped by 0 bases and J by 4 bases; unmatched bases: 2. Germline CDR1 and CDR2: SGHRS and YFSETQ. This CDR3 has 14 amino acids. The CDR3 coding sequence is TGCGCCAGCAGCTTGGAAGGGGGCGCAGATACGCAGTATTTT. As protein: CASSLEGGADTQYF.

J is TRBJ2-2 and V is TRBV5-4; D gene unclear. With 4 bases removed from V and 2 bases from J, the gap between germline ends came to 9 bases. Germline V gene data show CDR1 as SGHNT and CDR2 as YYREEE (reference sequence). The CDR3 has 14 residues. The CDR3 reads CASSPSPNTGELFF. The CDR3 region has the DNA TGTGCCAGCAGCCCCAGCCCTAACACCGGGGAGCTGTTTTTT.

This clone was observed a handful of times. This chain links TRBV29-1 with TRBJ1-4; D remains unclear. V lost 0 bases and J 12 bases, leaving 8 bases between the germline ends. This CDR3 is built from 11 residues. Germline-derived CDR1 and CDR2 are SQVTM and ANQGSEA. The CDR3 loop is CSVEDQVELFF. CDR3 coding DNA: TGCAGCGTTGAAGATCAGGTCGAACTGTTTTTT. Based on the CDR3 plus reference TRBV29-1 and TRBJ1-4, the full variable domain is SAVISQKPSRDICQRGTSLTIQCQVDSQVTMMFWYRQQPGQSLTLIATANQGSEATYESGFVIDKFPISRPNLTFSTLTVSNMSPEDSSIYLCSVEDQVELFFGSGTQLSVL.

The chain employs TRBV11-3 and TRBJ2-3; TRBD2 matches 9 bases. The CDR3 consists of 19 residues. V lost 1 base to trimming and J lost 0 bases; unmatched junction nucleotides: 11. Germline CDR1 is SGHNT and CDR2 is YENEEA. DNA of the CDR3: TGTGCCAGCAGCTTAGTAGCGACTAGCGGATTAAAAAGCACAGATACGCAGTATTTT. Translating it yields CASSLVATSGLKSTDTQYF. Using reference TRBV11-3 and TRBJ2-3 for the parts outside the CDR3, the full variable domain is EAGVVQSPRYKIIEKKQPVAFWCNPISGHNTLYWYLQNLGQGPELLIRYENEEAVDDSQLPKDRFSAERLKGVDSTLKIQPAELGDSAVYLCASSLVATSGLKSTDTQYFGPGTRLTVL.

The chain couples TRBV27 to TRBJ2-7; D not certain. The CDR3 totals 11 residues. V lost 5 bases, J lost 3 bases, and 5 bases lay in between. CDR1 is MNHEY, CDR2 SMNVEV, per germline (reference sequence). The CDR3 reads CASSTFYEQYF. CDR3 coding DNA: TGTGCCAGCAGTACCTTCTACGAGCAGTACTTC.

The chain links TRBV15 to TRBJ1-1; D is unclear. Looked up from germline, CDR1 is LNHNV and CDR2 is YYDKDF (reference sequence). Between the trimmed V and J ends, which lost 4 bases and 1 base, there was a span of 10 bases. The CDR3 extends over 14 amino acids. CDR3 coding DNA: TGTGCCACCAGCACCCGGACGGCGAACACTGAAGCTTTCTTT. As protein: CATSTRTANTEAFF.

The chain couples TRBV9 to TRBJ1-2; 7 nucleotides match TRBD1. The germline CDR1 and CDR2 sequences are SGDLS and YYNGEE. The J segment lost 4 bases and the V segment lost 4 bases, leaving 16 bases of the junction unmatched. The CDR3 sequence is 17 residues long. Here the CDR3 DNA reads TGTGCCAGCAGCCCCTGGGTGACAGGGCCGACTGGCTATGGCTACACCTTC. Translation: CASSPWVTGPTGYGYTF.

This chain joins TRBV9 and TRBJ2-3, with D maybe TRBD1 (6 bases). This CDR3 region has 17 residues. Trimming pared 0 bases from V and 2 bases from J, leaving 16 bases between. CDR1 and CDR2 (germline): SGDLS, YYNGEE. This CDR3 is CASSVEQGTTYTDTQYF. DNA for the CDR3: TGTGCCAGCAGCGTAGAACAGGGTACTACATACACAGATACGCAGTATTTT.

The chain carries TRBV6-5 and TRBJ2-1; 7 bases align to TRBD2. Trimming at V came to 2 bases and at J to 6 bases, leaving 1 base not matched to a gene. The CDR3 runs 13 residues. Germline V gene lookup returns CDR1 MNHEY and CDR2 SVGAGI. The CDR3 region is CASSYASGNEQFF. The CDR3 DNA reads TGTGCCAGCAGTTACGCTAGCGGCAATGAGCAGTTCTTC.

The V gene is TRBV7-9, the J gene TRBJ2-1, with D hard to call. The germline V gene has CDR1 SEHNR and CDR2 FQNEAQ (reference sequence). CDR3 length: 14 amino acids. With 8 bases removed from V and 7 bases from J, the gap between germline ends came to 18 bases. This chain's CDR3 is CASYSAARNNEQFF. CDR3 coding DNA: TGTGCCAGCTACTCAGCCGCGAGGAATAATGAGCAGTTCTTC.

The chain employs TRBV4-3 and TRBJ2-3, with 12 bases aligning to TRBD2. The junction had 16 bases not matched to a gene; V was cut back by 2 bases and J by 10 bases. CDR3 length equals 18 residues. The germline gives CDR1 LGHNA, CDR2 YSLEER. The CDR3 here is CASSQLRGTSGLQEPQYF. CDR3 DNA sequence: TGCGCCAGCAGCCAACTTCGGGGGACTAGCGGGCTCCAGGAACCGCAGTATTTT.

This sequence joins TRBV5-1 and TRBJ1-1; tentative D call: TRBD1 (6 bases). This CDR3 is 14 amino acids long. Germline CDR1 is SGHRS and CDR2 is YFSETQ. Trimming cost V 4 bases and J 6 bases, with 16 bases left between them. The CDR3 coding sequence is TGCGCCAGCAGCCCCCCACAGGGAGGGTCTGAAGCTTTCTTT. It is translated as CASSPPQGGSEAFF.

As for this clone: At the DNA level, this CDR3 is encoded by other sequences in the same sample as well. The chain carries TRBV5-1 and TRBJ2-5; a possible D gene is TRBD1 (5 bases). The CDR3 covers 14 residues. Per the germline V gene, CDR1 is SGHRS and CDR2 is YFSETQ. With 3 bases removed from V and 0 bases from J, the gap between germline ends came to 9 bases. The DNA for the CDR3 is TGCGCCAGCAGCTCCCAGGGTTACCAAGAGACCCAGTACTTC. It specifies CASSSQGYQETQYF.

Concerning this clone itself: This sample also contains other DNA sequences that code for the same CDR3. This chain joins TRBV5-1 and TRBJ2-5, with TRBD2 as a possible D gene (6 bases). CDR3 length equals 14 residues. V lost 0 bases and J 0 bases, leaving 6 bases between the germline ends. Germline V gives CDR1 SGHRS, CDR2 YFSETQ. CDR3 loop: CASSLAGDQETQYF. DNA of the CDR3: TGCGCCAGCAGCTTGGCGGGGGACCAAGAGACCCAGTACTTC.

This rearrangement joins TRBV6-5 to TRBJ2-7; 7 bases line up with TRBD2. The germline V gene has CDR1 MNHEY and CDR2 SVGAGI. The CDR3 sequence is 15 residues long. V shed 0 bases, J shed 2 bases, and the junction held 4 bases outside the gene matches. The CDR3 loop reads CASSYSGGIPYEQYF. In DNA, the CDR3 is TGTGCCAGCAGTTACTCGGGGGGGATTCCCTACGAGCAGTACTTC.

This CDR3 is CASSSTGGMIYNEQFF. CDR3 DNA sequence: TGTGCCAGCAGTTCCACAGGGGGCATGATCTACAATGAGCAGTTCTTC. The chain has TRBV28 and TRBJ2-1; TRBD1 aligns across 9 bases. V gave up 4 bases and J gave up 3 bases; unmatched junction bases: 7. The CDR3 covers 16 residues. From germline, CDR1 is MDHEN and CDR2 SYDVKM.

The chain recombines TRBV7-2 with TRBJ2-7, with unresolved D. CDR3 length: 13 residues. Deletions cut 5 bases from V and 7 bases from J, with 15 bases between. CDR1 SGHTA and CDR2 FQGNSA come from the germline V gene. The CDR3 reads CASSPRTSLEQYF. CDR3 in DNA: TGTGCCAGCAGCCCCCGGACCTCTTTGGAGCAGTACTTC.

This chain joins TRBV7-8 and TRBJ1-2, with 7 positions matching TRBD1. CDR1 SGHVS and CDR2 FQNEAQ come from the germline V gene. The junction had 9 bases not matched to a gene; V was cut back by 5 bases and J by 6 bases. There are 14 residues in the CDR3. This CDR3 reads CASSPTGVVNGYTF. The CDR3 DNA sequence: TGTGCCAGCAGCCCCACAGGGGTTGTAAATGGCTACACCTTC. Drawing the rest from reference TRBV7-8 and TRBJ1-2, the complete variable domain is GAGVSQSPRYKVAKRGQDVALRCDPISGHVSLFWYQQALGQGPEFLTYFQNEAQLDKSGLPSDRFFAERPEGSVSTLKIQRTQQEDSAVYLCASSPTGVVNGYTFGSGTRLTVV.

V is TRBV11-2 and J is TRBJ2-3; perhaps TRBD2 as D (6 bases). This CDR3 spans 15 amino acids. The germline CDR1 and CDR2 sequences are SGHAT and FQNNGV. V lost 7 bases and J 0 bases, leaving 14 bases between the germline ends. CDR3 protein: CASTTGGFSTDTQYF. In DNA form, the CDR3 reads TGTGCCAGCACCACAGGAGGGTTTAGCACAGATACGCAGTATTTT.

This chain links TRBV6-4 with TRBJ2-3; D not certain. V was cut by 6 bases and J by 3 bases, with 10 bases left in between. CDR3 length equals 13 residues. Looked up from germline, CDR1 is MRHNA and CDR2 is SNTAGT. The CDR3 region is CASRLTVTDTQYF. The DNA of the CDR3 is TGTGCCAGCAGGCTGACTGTGACAGATACGCAGTATTTT.